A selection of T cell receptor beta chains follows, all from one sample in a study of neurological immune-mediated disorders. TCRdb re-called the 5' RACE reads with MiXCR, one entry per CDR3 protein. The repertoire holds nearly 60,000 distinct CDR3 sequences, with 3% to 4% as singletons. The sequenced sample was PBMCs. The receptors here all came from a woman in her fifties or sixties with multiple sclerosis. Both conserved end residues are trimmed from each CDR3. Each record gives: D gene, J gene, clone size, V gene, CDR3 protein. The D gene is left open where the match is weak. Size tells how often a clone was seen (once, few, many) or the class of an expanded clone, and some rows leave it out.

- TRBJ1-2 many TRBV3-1 ASSQEWANYGYT
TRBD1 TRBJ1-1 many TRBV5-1 ASSFDRENTEAF
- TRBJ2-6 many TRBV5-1 ASSLMVGPGANVLT
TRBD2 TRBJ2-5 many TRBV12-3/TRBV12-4 ASSLGRGTLQTQY
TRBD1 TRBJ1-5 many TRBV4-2 ASSQADRGGSPQH
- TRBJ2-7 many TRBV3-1 ASSQDLGRAYEQY
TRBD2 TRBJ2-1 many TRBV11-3 ASSPSGVNEQF
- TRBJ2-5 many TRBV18 ASSQNQETQY
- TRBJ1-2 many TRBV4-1 ASSLETGTYGYT
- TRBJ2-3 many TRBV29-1 SAGDADITDTQY
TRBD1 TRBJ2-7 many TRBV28 ASRDRGYEQY
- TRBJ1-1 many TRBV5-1 ASSSPMGTGDTEAF
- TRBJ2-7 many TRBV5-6 ASSLRAYEQY
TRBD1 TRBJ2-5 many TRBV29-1 SGAETGGKETQY
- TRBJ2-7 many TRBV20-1 SARLPPGITTYEQY
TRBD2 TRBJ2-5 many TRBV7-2 ASSPHQGTTRN
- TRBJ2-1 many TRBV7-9 ASLSSYNEQF
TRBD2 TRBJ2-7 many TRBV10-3 AISEGLAGGGYEQY
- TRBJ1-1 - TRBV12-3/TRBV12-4 ASSLNRATNTEAF
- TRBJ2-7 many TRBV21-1 ASSKADPGINLRGGWYEQY
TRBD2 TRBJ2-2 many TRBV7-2 ASSLTGGRVSGELF
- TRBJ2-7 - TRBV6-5 ASSYSEGSGEQY
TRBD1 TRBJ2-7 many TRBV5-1 ASSLQGASLYEQY
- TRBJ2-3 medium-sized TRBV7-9 ASSLSGADTQY
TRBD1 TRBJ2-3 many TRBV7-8 ASSSRDRFLATQY
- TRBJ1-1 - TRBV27 ASSFTQQNTEAF
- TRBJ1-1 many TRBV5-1 ASSQDGRMNTEAF
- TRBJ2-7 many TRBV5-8 ASSLLQYEQY
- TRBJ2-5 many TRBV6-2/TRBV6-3 ASSRDLRETQY
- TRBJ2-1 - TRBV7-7 ASSLGWNNEQF
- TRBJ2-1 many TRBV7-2 ASSPWQELYNEQF
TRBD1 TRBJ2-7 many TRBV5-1 ASSLDKDRGHEQY